This T cell receptor beta chain stems from a study of blood T cell repertoires in COVID-19. Germline V gene lookup returns CDR1 SQVTM and CDR2 ANQGSEA. V shed 0 bases, J shed 2 bases, and the junction held 8 bases outside the gene matches. The CDR3 has 16 residues. This clone was recorded only once. Produced via immunoSEQ multiplex PCR; TCRdb's table is partial and in-frame only. The table has 150,000 to 200,000 clones, 82% seen once. The sample consisted of peripheral blood. This chain connects TRBV29-1 to TRBJ1-1, with 8 bases aligning to TRBD1. This clonotype was sampled from a woman aged 30 to 39 with acute or convalescent COVID-19. This CDR3 is CSVEDFTGTGNTEAFF. In DNA, the CDR3 is TGCAGCGTTGAAGACTTTACCGGGACAGGCAACACTGAAGCTTTCTTT.